Sequencing of this TCR beta chain was carried out in a study of radiation and T cells in renal cell carcinoma. Data came from immunoSEQ multiplex PCR; TCRdb stores just in-frame clones and leaves some out. The sample shows 150,000 to 180,000 clones, about 91% of them seen only once. V shed 3 bases, J shed 7 bases, and the junction held 10 bases outside the gene matches. CDR3 length: 15 residues. From germline, CDR1 is SGDLS and CDR2 YYNGEE. Time point denoted: blood 2 weeks post-SBRT. The treatment is: 15 Gy SBRT to primary tumor, nephrectomy 4 weeks later. This receptor was taken from a woman aged 50 to 60 with renal cell carcinoma. J is TRBJ2-1 and V is TRBV9; TRBD2 aligns across 7 bases. Sample: blood, taken from a patient whose treatment included radiotherapy and nephrectomy. The chain's CDR3 is CASSARTSWNNEQFF. CDR3 nucleotides: TGTGCCAGCAGCGCTCGGACTAGTTGGAATAATGAGCAGTTCTTC.